This TCR beta chain came from a study of neoadjuvant anti-PD-1 for oral cavity cancer. Deletions cut 4 bases from V and 3 bases from J, with 14 bases between. This CDR3 is built from 14 residues. CDR1 is SGHDT, CDR2 YYEEEE, per germline. TCRdb's table, derived via immunoSEQ multiplex PCR, lists solely in-frame clones and lacks some. The sample comprises 84,000 or so clones, 70% to 85% of which are singletons, and 3% to 3.5% rests with the top ten. The clonotype was recovered from a person between 40 and 79 years old with oral cavity squamous cell carcinoma. The rearrangement links TRBV5-6 to TRBJ2-7, with D perhaps being TRBD1 or TRBD2 (5 bases each). The sample here was PBMCs, taken before nivolumab (anti-PD-1) treatment. CDR3 DNA sequence: TGTGCCAGCAGCCCCGGGACGGGAAACTACGAGCAGTACTTC. Amino acids: CASSPGTGNYEQYF.